This TCR beta chain was found in a study of T cell responses to AZD1222 COVID-19 vaccine. The repertoire was sequenced with immunoSEQ multiplex PCR; TCRdb's copy has only in-frame clones and lacks some. The data hold approximately 120,000 clones, with about 88% observed a single time. This specimen was peripheral blood, taken on day 0 of AZD1222 vaccination. The TCR comes from an adult in good health.

The DNA of the CDR3 is TGTGCCAGCAGCGTAGATCTGGGGGTCGGCGATGAGCAGTTCTTC. This translates into CASSVDLGVGDEQFF. V is TRBV9 and J is TRBJ2-1, with D possibly called TRBD1 or TRBD2 (5 bases each). V lost 0 bases and J lost 8, with 15 bases in between. Germline CDR1 reads SGDLS; CDR2 reads YYNGEE. The CDR3 has 15 residues.